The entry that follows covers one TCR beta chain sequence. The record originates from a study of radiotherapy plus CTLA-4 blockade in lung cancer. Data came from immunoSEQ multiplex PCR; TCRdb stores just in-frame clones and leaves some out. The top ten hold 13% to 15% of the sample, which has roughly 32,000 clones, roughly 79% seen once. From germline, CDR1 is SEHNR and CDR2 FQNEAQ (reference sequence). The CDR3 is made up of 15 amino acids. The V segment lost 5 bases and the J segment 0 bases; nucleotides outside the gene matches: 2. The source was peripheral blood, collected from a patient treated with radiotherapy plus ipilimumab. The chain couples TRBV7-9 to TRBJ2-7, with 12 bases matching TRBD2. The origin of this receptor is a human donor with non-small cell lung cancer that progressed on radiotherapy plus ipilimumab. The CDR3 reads CASSVTSGSSYEQYF. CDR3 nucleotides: TGTGCCAGCAGCGTGACTAGCGGGAGCTCCTACGAGCAGTACTTC.